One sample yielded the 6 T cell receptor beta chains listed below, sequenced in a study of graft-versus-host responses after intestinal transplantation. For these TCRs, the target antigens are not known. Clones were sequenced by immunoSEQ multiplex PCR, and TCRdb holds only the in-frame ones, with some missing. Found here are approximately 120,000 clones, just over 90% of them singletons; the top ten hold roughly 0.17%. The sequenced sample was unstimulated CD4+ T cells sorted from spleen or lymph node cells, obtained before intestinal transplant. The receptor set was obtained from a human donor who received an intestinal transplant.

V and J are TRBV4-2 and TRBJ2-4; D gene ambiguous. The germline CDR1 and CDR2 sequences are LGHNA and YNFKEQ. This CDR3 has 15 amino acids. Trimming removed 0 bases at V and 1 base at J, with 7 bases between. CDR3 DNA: TGTGCCAGCAGCCAAGATGGGTTGGCCAAAAACATTCAGTACTTC. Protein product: CASSQDGLAKNIQYF.

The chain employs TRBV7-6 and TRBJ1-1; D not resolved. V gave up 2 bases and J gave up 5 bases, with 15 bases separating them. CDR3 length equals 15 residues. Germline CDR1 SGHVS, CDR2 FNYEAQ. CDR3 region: CASSLIQAGRTEAFF. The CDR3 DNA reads TGTGCCAGCAGCTTAATCCAGGCTGGTCGGACTGAAGCTTTCTTT.

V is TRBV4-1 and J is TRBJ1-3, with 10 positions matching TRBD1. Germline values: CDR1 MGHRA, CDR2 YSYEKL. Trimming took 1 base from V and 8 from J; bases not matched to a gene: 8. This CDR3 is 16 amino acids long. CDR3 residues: CASSQGGDRGWYTIYF. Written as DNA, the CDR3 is TGCGCCAGCAGCCAAGGAGGGGACAGGGGTTGGTACACCATATATTTT.

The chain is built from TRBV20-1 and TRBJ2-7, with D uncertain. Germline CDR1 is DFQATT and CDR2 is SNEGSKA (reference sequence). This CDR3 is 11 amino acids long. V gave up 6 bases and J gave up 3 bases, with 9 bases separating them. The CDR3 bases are TGCAGTGCGCTTGACAACTACGAGCAGTACTTC. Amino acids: CSALDNYEQYF.

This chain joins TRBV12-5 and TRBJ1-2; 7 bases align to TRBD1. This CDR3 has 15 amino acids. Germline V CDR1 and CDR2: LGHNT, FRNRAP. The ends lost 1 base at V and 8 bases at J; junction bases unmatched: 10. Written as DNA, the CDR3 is TGTGCTAGTGGTTTGGGCAGGGGGAGTCTGGGAGGCTACACCTTC. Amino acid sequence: CASGLGRGSLGGYTF.

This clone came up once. The chain's CDR3 is CASSEALQGLMAPQHF. DNA of the CDR3: TGTGCCAGCAGTGAAGCGCTTCAGGGTCTTATGGCGCCCCAGCATTTT. The chain joins TRBV6-1 to TRBJ1-5, with D possibly TRBD1 on 5 matching bases. The length of the CDR3 is 16 residues. Germline V gene data show CDR1 as MNHNS and CDR2 as SASEGT. Trimming removed 0 bases at V and 9 bases at J, with 18 bases between.